These 21 T cell receptor beta chains came from one sample sequenced in a study of glioma-infiltrating T cells. The iRepertoire nested amplicon-rescue multiplex PCR amplified TCR alpha and beta CDR3s from RNA. TCRdb itself ran the multiplex PCR reads through MiXCR, one entry per CDR3 protein. This table has 150,000 to 200,000 distinct CDR3 sequences, around 40% appearing once. Source material: glioma tissue, nonneoplastic brain tissue, or PBMCs (not recorded which). All receptors derive from a human donor with low-grade glioma or glioblastoma, undergoing nonglioma brain surgery, or in good health (not recorded which).

Of note for this clonotype: A much larger clone sits a single nucleotide away, making a read error possible. The chain is built from TRBV7-2 and TRBJ2-3; a possible D gene is TRBD2 (5 bases). V shed 5 bases and J shed 3 bases, with 15 bases lying between them. The CDR3 consists of 15 residues. CDR1 is SGHTA, CDR2 FQGNSA, per germline. The CDR3 DNA reads as TGTGCCAGCAGCGTTAGCGTGAGTGTAACAGATACGCAGTATTTT. Translation: CASSVSVSVTDTQYF.

V and J are TRBV2 and TRBJ1-2, with a weak D call TRBD1 (6 bases). Between the trimmed V and J ends, which lost 6 bases and 5 bases, there was a span of 13 bases. The CDR3 runs 13 residues. The germline CDR1 and CDR2 sequences are SNHLY and FYNNEI. CDR3 region: CASSPGGPYGYTF. CDR3 coding DNA: TGTGCCAGCAGCCCGGGGGGCCCGTATGGCTACACCTTC.

This clonotype appeared many times. V and J are TRBV7-2 and TRBJ2-3; D might be TRBD2 (6 bases). In germline, CDR1 is SGHTA, CDR2 FQGNSA. Trimming removed 5 bases from V and 1 base from J, with 13 bases in between. This CDR3 region has 15 residues. CDR3 DNA sequence: TGTGCCAGCAGCGAGACGGGAGTTGGCACAGATACGCAGTATTTT. The encoded protein is CASSETGVGTDTQYF.

The chain is built from TRBV6-1 and TRBJ2-7; no firm D call. The CDR3 is 18 residues long. The germline CDR1 and CDR2 sequences are MNHNS and SASEGT. Trimming stripped 9 bases from V and 0 bases from J, with 27 bases between. The CDR3 loop is CARTRNRDPGQSSYEQYF. The CDR3 DNA follows: TGTGCCAGAACTCGGAACAGAGATCCCGGGCAGAGCTCCTACGAGCAGTACTTC.

This clonotype appeared a single time. A read error may produce the germline difference seen at one junction end. The V and J genes are TRBV19 and TRBJ1-1; D unresolved. CDR3 length equals 12 residues. Germline CDR1 LNHDA, CDR2 SQIVND (reference sequence). The CDR3 DNA reads as TGTGCCAGTAGTCGGGAGGGAGCGGGAGCTTTATTT. Its translation: CASSREGAGALF.

Turning to this clonotype: Germline is not matched at one junction end, which may reflect a read error. J is TRBJ2-3 and V is TRBV7-2; TRBD2 aligns across 8 bases. The CDR3 totals 14 residues. Germline CDR1 is SGHTA and CDR2 is FQGNSA. CDR3 nucleotide sequence: TGTGCCGGCAGCTCTGGACTAGCTGCCGATACGCAGTATTTT. Protein sequence: CAGSSGLAADTQYF.

This clonotype is a singleton in its sample. The junction does not match germline at one end; this may be a read error. This chain uses TRBV25-1 with TRBJ1-6; D is undetermined. This CDR3 spans 17 amino acids. Germline-derived CDR1 and CDR2 are MGHDK and SYGVNS. The CDR3 bases are TGTGCCAGCAGTGAATCCGGGATTAGCTCCTATAATACACCCCTCCACTTT. Translating gives CASSESGISSYNTPLHF.

This clonotype was detected a few times. The rearrangement uses TRBV4-2 and TRBJ1-4; D not certain. The germline V gene encodes CDR1 LGHNA and CDR2 YNFKEQ. The germline V and J ends were trimmed by 0 bases and 4 bases, with 6 bases remaining between them. CDR3 length: 14 residues. CDR3 residues: CASSQDRSNEKLFF. CDR3 DNA sequence: TGTGCCAGCAGCCAAGACAGGAGTAATGAAAAACTGTTTTTT.

This clonotype showed up many times. The chain joins TRBV7-2 to TRBJ2-7, with 9 bases aligning to TRBD1. CDR1 is SGHTA and CDR2 is FQGNSA in the germline V gene. J gave up 2 bases and V 3 bases, and 5 bases lay outside the gene matches. This CDR3 comprises 15 residues. This CDR3 is CASSFGGTGTYEQYF. Written as DNA, the CDR3 is TGTGCCAGCAGCTTCGGGGGGACAGGGACCTACGAGCAGTACTTC.

This clonotype showed up many times. The rearrangement uses TRBV7-9 and TRBJ2-2; 7 nucleotides align to TRBD1. Trimming took 5 bases from V and 4 from J; bases not matched to a gene: 7. CDR3 length equals 15 residues. The V gene's germline CDR1 is SEHNR and CDR2 FQNEAQ (reference sequence). This chain's CDR3 is CASSARTGITGELFF. The CDR3 nucleotides are TGTGCCAGCAGCGCCCGGACAGGTATCACCGGGGAGCTGTTTTTT.

This clonotype has ten or more counts. The V call is TRBV7-2, the J call TRBJ2-1, with 9 positions matching TRBD1. The CDR3 is made up of 15 amino acids. Germline V gives CDR1 SGHTA, CDR2 FQGNSA. V shed 1 base and J 4 bases; nucleotides not matched to a gene: 2. DNA for the CDR3: TGTGCCAGCAGCTTAGAACAGGGGGCTTACAATGAGCAGTTCTTC. Translated: CASSLEQGAYNEQFF. The full variable domain, completed using reference TRBV7-2 and TRBJ2-1, is GAGVSQSPSNKVTEKGKDVELRCDPISGHTALYWYRQSLGQGLEFLIYFQGNSAPDKSGLPSDRFSAERTGGSVSTLTIQRTQQEDSAVYLCASSLEQGAYNEQFFGPGTRLTVL.

This clonotype was seen repeatedly, ten times or more. The chain employs TRBV6-1 and TRBJ2-1, with D possibly being TRBD2 (5 bases). V shed 8 bases and J shed 2 bases, with 7 bases lying between them. The CDR3 sequence is 12 residues long. Germline lookup yields CDR1 MNHNS and CDR2 SASEGT. CDR3 sequence: CASSAAYNEQFF. The DNA of the CDR3 is TGTGCCAGCTCAGCGGCCTACAATGAGCAGTTCTTC.

The table lists this clonotype with a count of one. The rearrangement joins TRBV5-4 to TRBJ2-1; 9 bases line up with TRBD2. The CDR3 spans 17 residues. V was pared by 1 base and J by 3 bases, with 8 bases of the junction left unmatched. Per germline, CDR1 SGHNT and CDR2 YYREEE (reference sequence). CDR3 DNA: TGTGCCAGCAGCTTGTACACTAGCGGGCCTAGCTACAATGAGCAGTTCTTC. The encoded protein is CASSLYTSGPSYNEQFF.

This clonotype was detected a few times. This rearrangement joins TRBV3-1 to TRBJ2-7; D is perhaps TRBD1 or TRBD2 (5 bases each). Germline V gene sequence: CDR1 LGHDT, CDR2 YNNKEL (reference sequence). The CDR3 runs 15 residues. V was trimmed by 1 base and J by 8 bases, leaving 18 bases between them. The CDR3, as DNA: TGTGCCAGCAGCCAAGTTACCGGGACGGTGGCCCAGCAGTACTTC. Amino acid sequence: CASSQVTGTVAQQYF.

This clonotype was counted many times. DNA of the CDR3: TGTGCCAGCAGCTCGGAACTAGCGGTTTACAATGAGCAGTTCTTC. Amino acid sequence: CASSSELAVYNEQFF. This sequence joins TRBV7-2 and TRBJ2-1; 8 bases align to TRBD2. CDR1 is SGHTA and CDR2 is FQGNSA in the germline V gene. The J segment lost 4 bases and the V segment lost 4 bases, leaving 6 bases of the junction unmatched. CDR3 length equals 15 residues.

In its sample, this clonotype was seen a few times. The CDR3 DNA reads TGTGCCAGCAGCTCCCTGGAAGAGGGAACCCAGTACTTC. Encoded protein: CASSSLEEGTQYF. This chain uses TRBV5-4 with TRBJ2-5, with D possibly being TRBD2 (5 bases). In germline, CDR1 is SGHNT, CDR2 YYREEE (reference sequence). Trimming left V 3 bases short and J 8 bases short, with 14 bases between. The CDR3 runs to 13 residues.

This clonotype has ten or more counts. The chain recombines TRBV28 with TRBJ1-2; D call uncertain. This CDR3 spans 12 amino acids. The V gene lost 8 bases and the J gene lost 0 bases, with 7 bases spanning the gap. CDR1 MDHEN and CDR2 SYDVKM come from the germline V gene. CDR3 bases: TGTGCCAGCCTAAGGGCTAACTATGGCTACACCTTC. Translated, it gives CASLRANYGYTF.

The chain links TRBV28 to TRBJ1-5, with unresolved D. Deletions cut 10 bases from V and 4 bases from J, with 14 bases between. This CDR3 has 13 residues. The germline V gene has CDR1 MDHEN and CDR2 SYDVKM. This CDR3 is CATPETDNQPQHF. CDR3 bases: TGTGCCACCCCGGAGACGGATAATCAGCCCCAGCATTTT.

Regarding this clonotype: A much larger clone differs by one base, so this may be a read error. The gene calls are TRBV6-2 or TRBV6-3 and TRBJ2-2; 7 positions match TRBD2. The CDR3 contains 14 residues. Germline V gene sequence: CDR1 MNHEY, CDR2 SVGEGT. The CDR3 spells CDSCGSRDTGELFF. The CDR3 coding sequence is TGTGACAGCTGCGGGAGTAGGGACACCGGGGAGCTGTTTTTT.

The CDR3 region is CASSLSQVNSPLHF. The CDR3 nucleotides read TGCGCCAGCAGCTTGTCACAGGTGAATTCACCCCTCCACTTT. The chain links TRBV5-1 to TRBJ1-6; D is perhaps TRBD1 (5 bases). V was shortened by 1 base and J by 7 bases, with 9 bases between the two germline ends. Germline V lookup: CDR1 SGHRS, CDR2 YFSETQ. This CDR3 spans 14 amino acids.

Comments on this clonotype: This may be a read error: a much more frequent sequence differs by one nucleotide. The rearrangement joins TRBV2 to TRBJ1-1; 7 bases agree with TRBD1. From germline, CDR1 is SNHLY and CDR2 FYNNEI. This CDR3 is 15 amino acids long. The CDR3 DNA sequence: TGTCCCAGCAGTGAGGAAAACTACAGGGGTACTGAAGCTTTCTTT. This translates into CPSSEENYRGTEAFF.